These 10 T cell receptor beta chains share one sample of origin, sequenced in a study of blood T cell repertoires in COVID-19. Assay: immunoSEQ multiplex PCR; the TCRdb copy retains only in-frame clones and omits some. The table lists 200,000 to 300,000 clones, 86% of them singletons. Sequencing was carried out using PBMCs or T cells enriched from blood (not recorded which). The receptors stem from a woman under 30 who had recovered from COVID-19.

The V call is TRBV29-1, the J call TRBJ1-2; maybe TRBD1 (6 bases). The CDR3 has 14 amino acids. V was clipped by 2 bases and J by 4 bases, with 14 bases between them. From germline, CDR1 is SQVTM and CDR2 ANQGSEA. The CDR3 loop is CSVEPGHRPYGYTF. In DNA, the CDR3 is TGCAGCGTTGAACCGGGACACCGGCCCTATGGCTACACCTTC.

The chain recombines TRBV7-9 with TRBJ1-2; D remains ambiguous. With 5 bases removed from V and 4 bases from J, the gap between germline ends came to 11 bases. Germline V gives CDR1 SEHNR, CDR2 FQNEAQ (reference sequence). The CDR3 spans 13 residues. CDR3 DNA sequence: TGTGCCAGCAGCCCAGGTGTAGGCTATGGCTACACCTTC. Translated, it gives CASSPGVGYGYTF.

This clone was picked up a small number of times. The V gene is TRBV7-2, the J gene TRBJ2-7; tentatively, D is TRBD1 (5 bases). Germline loops: CDR1 SGHTA, CDR2 FQGNSA. The V end was cut by 0 bases, the J end by 3 bases, with 6 bases between. This CDR3 has 13 amino acids. CDR3: CASSLADSYEQYF. The CDR3, as DNA: TGTGCCAGCAGCTTAGCCGACAGCTACGAGCAGTACTTC.

This clone was seen only once. The genes are TRBV7-2 and TRBJ1-3, with D unclear. The germline CDR1 and CDR2 sequences are SGHTA and FQGNSA. This CDR3 is built from 16 residues. The V end was cut by 2 bases, the J end by 0 bases, with 11 bases between. The CDR3 coding sequence is TGTGCCAGCAGCTTATCGGCGGCCGCCTCTGGAAACACCATATATTTT. Translating gives CASSLSAAASGNTIYF.

V and J are TRBV6-1 and TRBJ2-1; 8 positions match TRBD1. Germline CDR1 is MNHNS and CDR2 is SASEGT. The junction had 7 bases not matched to a gene; V was cut back by 3 bases and J by 6 bases. This CDR3 is 15 amino acids long. The CDR3 is CASSDGPTGGNEQFF. The CDR3, as DNA: TGTGCCAGCAGTGATGGCCCAACAGGGGGCAATGAGCAGTTCTTC.

This clone appeared once. The rearrangement links TRBV2 to TRBJ1-1; TRBD1 is a possible D gene (5 bases). Germline V lookup: CDR1 SNHLY, CDR2 FYNNEI. The CDR3 is 13 amino acids. With 6 bases removed from V and 3 bases from J, the gap between germline ends came to 11 bases. The CDR3 sequence: CASREQVHTEAFF. CDR3 sequence (DNA): TGTGCCAGCAGGGAACAGGTTCACACTGAAGCTTTCTTT.

V usage is TRBV5-6 and J usage is TRBJ1-3; D might be TRBD1 (5 bases). V was cut by 0 bases and J by 4 bases, with 14 bases left in between. This CDR3 comprises 16 residues. Looked up from germline, CDR1 is SGHDT and CDR2 is YYEEEE. The CDR3 DNA is TGTGCCAGCAGCTTGGTCACCAGGGTCGCAGGAAACACCATATATTTT. Protein product: CASSLVTRVAGNTIYF. The full variable domain, with the rest looked up from reference TRBV5-6 and TRBJ1-3, is DAGVTQSPTHLIKTRGQQVTLRCSPKSGHDTVSWYQQALGQGPQFIFQYYEEEERQRGNFPDRFSGHQFPNYSSELNVNALLLGDSALYLCASSLVTRVAGNTIYFGEGSWLTVV.

The V and J genes are TRBV12-3 or TRBV12-4 and TRBJ1-3; weak D call: TRBD1 (6 bases). This CDR3 has 13 amino acids. V dropped 11 bases and J dropped 3 bases, with 14 bases sitting between them. In DNA, the CDR3 is TGTGCCGGCGCAACAGGGTTTGGAAACACCATATATTTT. It encodes CAGATGFGNTIYF.

The V gene is TRBV18, the J gene TRBJ2-3; no clear D. CDR3 size: 18 residues. The V end was cut by 5 bases, the J end by 2 bases, with 23 bases between. Per the germline V gene, CDR1 is KGHSH and CDR2 is LQKENI. CDR3 in amino acids: CASSISPTQRPLTDTQYF. The CDR3 nucleotides are TGTGCCAGCTCAATCTCCCCGACTCAGAGACCGCTCACAGATACGCAGTATTTT.

This rearrangement joins TRBV19 to TRBJ1-2, with 9 bases identical to TRBD1. The CDR3 length is 12 residues. Unmatched junction bases numbered 5, after V lost 9 bases and J lost 6 bases. Germline V CDR1 and CDR2: LNHDA, SQIVND (reference sequence). This CDR3 is CASRTGVNGYTF. The CDR3 DNA sequence: TGTGCCAGCAGGACAGGGGTCAATGGCTACACCTTC.